This TCR beta chain came from a study of T cells after yellow fever vaccination (dated by TCRdb to between 2017 and 2020). Describing the broader study: The SMART-Seq v4 Ultra Low Input RNA kit was used to prepare libraries from fractions with low cell numbers. To track T-cell clones before and after primary and booster YFV17D yellow fever vaccination, bulk TCR alpha and beta repertoires were sequenced longitudinally. Two healthy male donors made up the cohort, one aged 18 to 30 years and the other aged 30 to 40 years. Blood was collected at multiple timepoints before and after primary and secondary immunization, and bulk PBMC replicates and cell subsets were isolated. The research as a whole found: Because the study included only a couple of donors, the extent to which the findings can be generalized is limited. After the booster, most clones that had expanded after primary vaccination were detected again (about 97% of CD4 and around nine tenths of CD8), suggesting broad maintenance of memory. A small share of clonotypes occurred in both CD4 and CD8 compartments, likely arising from convergent recombination. FACS-sorted repertoires could contain abundant contaminating clonotypes from the bulk population, so computational filtering was required. Compared with the primary T-cell response, the secondary T-cell response was weaker but faster, peaking on day 5 rather than day 15.

Sequenced on an Illumina NovaSeq 6000. TCR cDNA was synthesized by 5'RACE template switching, through which a universal primer site and unique molecular identifiers were introduced. cDNA synthesis was primed from both the TCR alpha and TCR beta constant segments. Library amplification involved two PCR steps, and the second step added sample barcodes and sequencing adapters. Sequencing of libraries was performed on Illumina HiSeq 2500 (2x100 bp) or NovaSeq (2x150 bp). Turning to the authors' computational methods: Demultiplexing of reads and collapsing into UMI consensus sequences were performed with MIGEC, and V(D)J alignment was carried out with MiXCR. Clonotypes responding to the vaccine were identified with edgeR on replicate PBMC samples, with the criteria of FDR below 0.01 and a log2 fold change above 5 up to day 15. Each bulk clonotype was labeled CD4 or CD8 based on which sequenced repertoire, CD4 or CD8, contained the clonotype at higher abundance. In-frame beta chains were kept once TCRdb had trimmed the public reads at Q25 with fastp and called clones with MiXCR. Under each unique CDR3 protein, matching rows form one entry showing the most common genes and DNA. V and J calls and clone size were set by TCRdb, not the authors. In this sample the table shows 230,000 or so distinct CDR3 sequences, approximately 3.6% of which occur a single time. About 20% of the sample is in the top ten clones.

The CDR1 and CDR2 encoded by the germline V gene are SGHRS and YFSETQ. The CDR3, from cysteine to phenylalanine, totals 16 residues. This entry keeps only the CDR3 DNA: 48 bases, framed from base 1. Clipping removes 5 bases from V and 7 bases from J, with 8 as the unmatched junction base count. The treatment or condition label here, explained by the study, means: live attenuated yellow fever vaccine strain. At each blood-draw timepoint, two biological replicates of bulk PBMCs were obtained. A standard Ficoll-Paque protocol was used to isolate PBMCs from peripheral blood. RNA was extracted with TriZol from bulk PBMCs, CD4 and CD8 fractions, and dextramer-positive and dextramer-negative fractions. The table lists this clonotype with many counts. What this receptor recognizes is not known. One base away there is no much larger clone; base qualities are not given.

This receptor was taken from a man between 18 and 35 years old who received the YFV17D yellow fever vaccine. Sequenced material: PBMCs, taken 15 days after the yellow fever booster vaccination. This sequence uses TRBV5-1 and TRBJ2-3, and 15 junction bases match TRBD2. Read as DNA, the sequence is TGCGCCAGCAGGGAAGGGACTAGCGGGGGGCAAAATACGCAGTATTTT. Its product reads: CASREGTSGGQNTQYF.